Each of the 10 T cell receptor beta chains below was sequenced from the same sample in a study of cytomegalovirus exposure and HLA in healthy donors. PCR employed 60 Vbeta and 13 Jbeta primers. Clones were sequenced by immunoSEQ multiplex PCR, and TCRdb holds only the in-frame ones, with some missing. The data contain approximately 130,000 clones, roughly 72% of them singletons. Sequencing was carried out using PBMCs. The origin of the receptors is a woman aged 45-60 years in good health and CMV-seronegative.

This chain joins TRBV6-6 and TRBJ1-1; D is unresolved. Germline assignment: CDR1 MNHNY and CDR2 SVGAGI (reference sequence). V was pared by 2 bases and J by 5 bases, with 6 bases between. The CDR3 covers 12 residues. The CDR3 DNA is TGTGCCAGCAGTTACGCACAGACTGAAGCTTTCTTT. The encoded protein is CASSYAQTEAFF.

The V gene is TRBV5-1, the J gene TRBJ2-1; tentative D call: TRBD1 (6 bases). The germline V gene has CDR1 SGHRS and CDR2 YFSETQ. The V gene lost 4 bases and the J gene lost 3 bases, with 8 bases spanning the gap. This CDR3 is 13 amino acids long. CDR3 nucleotide sequence: TGCGCCAGCAGCCTGGACAGCTACAATGAGCAGTTCTTC. Translating it yields CASSLDSYNEQFF.

The rearrangement joins TRBV27 to TRBJ2-2, with 11 positions matching TRBD2. Germline V lookup: CDR1 MNHEY, CDR2 SMNVEV (reference sequence). The V and J ends lost 5 bases and 2 bases, in that order; junction bases with no gene match: 4. This CDR3 is 16 amino acids long. The CDR3 loop reads CASSPRLAGNTGELFF. The CDR3 DNA follows: TGTGCCAGCAGTCCTCGACTAGCGGGAAACACCGGGGAGCTGTTTTTT.

This chain joins TRBV7-3 and TRBJ2-5; D remains ambiguous. The V gene's germline CDR1 is SGHTA and CDR2 FQGTGA. The CDR3 consists of 13 residues. Trimming stripped 6 bases from V and 2 bases from J, with 10 bases between. This CDR3 reads CASSLRRQETQYF. The CDR3 DNA is TGTGCCAGCAGTCTTAGGCGGCAAGAGACCCAGTACTTC.

In DNA form, the CDR3 reads TGTGCCAGCTCACTAGTTACTAGCGGGAGACTCTACGAGCAGTACTTC. This encodes CASSLVTSGRLYEQYF. The rearrangement uses TRBV18 and TRBJ2-7; 11 bases agree with TRBD2. The junction had 8 bases not matched to a gene; V was cut back by 4 bases and J by 3 bases. Germline values: CDR1 KGHSH, CDR2 LQKENI. The CDR3 has 16 residues.

The sample holds one count of this clone. The chain employs TRBV5-4 and TRBJ1-1; perhaps TRBD1 as D (5 bases). The CDR3 is 15 residues long. The V gene lost 4 bases and the J gene lost 1 base, with 14 bases spanning the gap. Germline V gene data show CDR1 as SGHNT and CDR2 as YYREEE (reference sequence). Written as DNA, the CDR3 is TGTGCCAGCAGCCCCAGAACCGGACAGAACACTGAAGCTTTCTTT. The encoded protein is CASSPRTGQNTEAFF. The variable domain in full, completed from reference TRBV5-4 and TRBJ1-1, reads ETGVTQSPTHLIKTRGQQVTLRCSSQSGHNTVSWYQQALGQGPQFIFQYYREEENGRGNFPPRFSGLQFPNYSSELNVNALELDDSALYLCASSPRTGQNTEAFFGQGTRLTVV.

In this sample, this clone turned up once. The J gene is TRBJ2-4, the V gene TRBV9, with TRBD1 matching over 9 bases. Germline CDR1 SGDLS, CDR2 YYNGEE. V shed 4 bases and J 3 bases; nucleotides not matched to a gene: 2. This CDR3 is built from 14 residues. Written as DNA, the CDR3 is TGTGCCAGCAGCACGACAGGGGGCAAAAACATTCAGTACTTC. It encodes CASSTTGGKNIQYF. Full variable domain (missing parts from reference TRBV9 and TRBJ2-4): DSGVTQTPKHLITATGQRVTLRCSPRSGDLSVYWYQQSLDQGLQFLIQYYNGEERAKGNILERFSAQQFPDLHSELNLSSLELGDSALYFCASSTTGGKNIQYFGAGTRLSVL.

The chain has TRBV9 and TRBJ1-1, with 7 bases aligning to TRBD1. Germline lookup yields CDR1 SGDLS and CDR2 YYNGEE. The CDR3 covers 15 residues. The trim removed 0 bases at V and 5 bases at J, leaving 7 bases unmatched. The CDR3 here is CASSVVTGDLTEAFF. In DNA form, the CDR3 reads TGTGCCAGCAGCGTAGTTACAGGGGATTTGACTGAAGCTTTCTTT. Drawing the rest from reference TRBV9 and TRBJ1-1, the complete variable domain is DSGVTQTPKHLITATGQRVTLRCSPRSGDLSVYWYQQSLDQGLQFLIQYYNGEERAKGNILERFSAQQFPDLHSELNLSSLELGDSALYFCASSVVTGDLTEAFFGQGTRLTVV.

The chain is built from TRBV27 and TRBJ2-5; 14 bases fit TRBD2. Germline values: CDR1 MNHEY, CDR2 SMNVEV (reference sequence). CDR3 size: 16 residues. The J segment lost 5 bases and the V segment lost 5 bases, leaving 7 bases of the junction unmatched. The CDR3 loop reads CASSLGTSGSLETQYF. The CDR3 DNA follows: TGTGCCAGCAGTCTAGGGACTAGCGGGAGTTTGGAGACCCAGTACTTC.

This chain uses TRBV6-5 with TRBJ2-2, with a weak D call TRBD2 (6 bases). Germline V gene sequence: CDR1 MNHEY, CDR2 SVGAGI. There are 16 residues in the CDR3. The V gene lost 1 base and the J gene lost 5 bases, with 14 bases spanning the gap. The CDR3 DNA reads TGTGCCAGCAGTTACTATGTGGGAGGTTCGACCGGGGAGCTGTTTTTT. Amino acids: CASSYYVGGSTGELFF.